This T cell receptor beta chain was obtained from a study of blood T cell repertoires in COVID-19. Germline CDR1 LNHDA, CDR2 SQIVND (reference sequence). The CDR3 runs 13 residues. V lost 7 bases and J 7 bases, leaving 14 bases between the germline ends. Repertoires were generated with immunoSEQ multiplex PCR, while TCRdb's copy carries only in-frame clones and drops some. The data contain 170,000 or so clones, roughly 86% of them singletons. This clonotype was obtained from a man in his forties or fifties with active or convalescent COVID-19. Sequenced: peripheral blood. The chain employs TRBV19 and TRBJ1-5; D may be TRBD1 (6 bases). This chain's CDR3 is CASTSDRLQPQHF. The DNA for the CDR3 is TGTGCCAGTACCTCAGACAGGTTACAGCCCCAGCATTTT. The whole variable domain, remainder taken from reference TRBV19 and TRBJ1-5, is DGGITQSPKYLFRKEGQNVTLSCEQNLNHDAMYWYRQDPGQGLRLIYYSQIVNDFQKGDIAEGYSVSREKKESFPLTVTSAQKNPTAFYLCASTSDRLQPQHFGDGTRLSIL.